One sample yielded the 4 T cell receptor beta chains listed below, sequenced in a study of T cell responses to AZD1222 COVID-19 vaccine. Data came from immunoSEQ multiplex PCR; TCRdb stores just in-frame clones and leaves some out. The profile covers about 270,000 clones, with almost 95% appearing a single time and 0.5% to 0.65% taken by the ten largest. The starting material was peripheral blood, obtained 28 days after the second AZD1222 dose. All receptors derive from an adult who received the AZD1222 COVID-19 vaccine.

This chain links TRBV19 with TRBJ1-5; D not resolved. The germline V gene has CDR1 LNHDA and CDR2 SQIVND (reference sequence). This CDR3 spans 15 amino acids. V was clipped by 1 base and J by 2 bases, with 9 bases between them. The CDR3 DNA is TGTGCCAGTAGTATAGGGTCGGTGCGCAATCAGCCCCAGCATTTT. Its translation: CASSIGSVRNQPQHF.

The chain is built from TRBV28 and TRBJ2-1, with D hard to call. The V end lost 5 bases, the J end lost 7 bases, and 9 bases lay between the germline ends. CDR1 MDHEN and CDR2 SYDVKM come from the germline V gene. CDR3 length equals 12 residues. The CDR3 coding sequence is TGTGCCAGCAGTCCTCAGAAGAATGAGCAGTTCTTC. Its translation: CASSPQKNEQFF.

V is TRBV29-1 and J is TRBJ1-1; TRBD1 aligns across 9 bases. CDR3 size: 13 residues. Trimming cost V 7 bases and J 6 bases; bases outside gene matches: 9. From germline, CDR1 is SQVTM and CDR2 ANQGSEA. The DNA for the CDR3 is TGCAGCGCTACCCCGACAGGGGGAGCTGAAGCTTTCTTT. Translating gives CSATPTGGAEAFF.

The rearrangement joins TRBV21-1 to TRBJ2-7; the table names TRBD2, a call not compared with the DNA. TRBV21-1 is reported as a pseudogene. The CDR3 has 11 amino acids. The CDR3 spells CASIKVDEQYF. The CDR3 DNA reads TGTGCCAGCATCAAAGTCGACGAGCAGTACTTC.